This T cell receptor (beta chain) was recorded in a study of T cell changes during pregnancy in multiple sclerosis (dated 2019 in TCRdb). About the full investigation: The study examined how the T cell repertoire changed over the course of pregnancy in women with multiple sclerosis.

A distance of 11 bases separates the germline ends of V and J, which lose 4 bases and 8 bases respectively. From the cysteine through the phenylalanine, the CDR3 covers 13 amino acids. Only the CDR3 DNA is retained, 39 bases long and in frame from the first base. From a lookup of the germline V gene (reference sequence), CDR1 and CDR2 are SEHNR and FQNEAQ. A single count supports this clone. Its recognized antigen is unknown. No clone much larger than this one lies a single base away; base qualities are absent. The library was built by means of the immunoSEQ multiplex PCR assay. TCRdb stores this immuneACCESS table with in-frame sequences only. Part of the clones is absent; in the studies checked, under half of the shortfall reflects unresolved V genes, and no reason is known for the rest. The sample table holds tens of thousands of clones, of which approximately 92% were seen once. The ten largest make up 1.2% of the sample.

This clonotype originated in a female donor with multiple sclerosis, enrolled in a pregnancy study. This chain joins TRBV7-9 to TRBJ1-4; no D gene is confidently identified. This material consisted of peripheral blood, taken in the third trimester of pregnancy. The DNA reads as follows: TGTGCCAGCAGCTACGCGACTGGAGAAAAACTGTTTTTT. Translation gives CASSYATGEKLFF.